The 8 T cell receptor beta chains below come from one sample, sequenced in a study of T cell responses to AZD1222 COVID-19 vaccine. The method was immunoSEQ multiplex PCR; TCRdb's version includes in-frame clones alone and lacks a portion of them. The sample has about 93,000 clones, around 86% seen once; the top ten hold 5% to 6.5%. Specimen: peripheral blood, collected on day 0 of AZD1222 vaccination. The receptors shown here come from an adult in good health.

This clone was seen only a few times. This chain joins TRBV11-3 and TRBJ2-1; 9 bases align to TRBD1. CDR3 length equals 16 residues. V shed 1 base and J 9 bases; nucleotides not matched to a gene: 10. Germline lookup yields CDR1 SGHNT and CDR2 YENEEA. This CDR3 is CASSLVTGTGTPEQFF. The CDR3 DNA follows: TGTGCCAGCAGCTTAGTAACCGGGACAGGGACCCCTGAGCAGTTCTTC. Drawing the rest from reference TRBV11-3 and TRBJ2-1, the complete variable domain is EAGVVQSPRYKIIEKKQPVAFWCNPISGHNTLYWYLQNLGQGPELLIRYENEEAVDDSQLPKDRFSAERLKGVDSTLKIQPAELGDSAVYLCASSLVTGTGTPEQFFGPGTRLTVL.

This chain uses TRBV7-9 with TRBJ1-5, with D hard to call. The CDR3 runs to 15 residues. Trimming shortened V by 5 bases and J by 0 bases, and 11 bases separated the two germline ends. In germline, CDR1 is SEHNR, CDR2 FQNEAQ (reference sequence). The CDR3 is CASSPGRDSNQPQHF. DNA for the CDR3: TGTGCCAGCAGCCCCGGAAGGGATAGCAATCAGCCCCAGCATTTT.

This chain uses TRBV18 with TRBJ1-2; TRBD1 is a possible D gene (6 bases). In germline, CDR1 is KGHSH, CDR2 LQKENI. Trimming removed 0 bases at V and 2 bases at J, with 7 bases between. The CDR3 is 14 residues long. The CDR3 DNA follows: TGTGCCAGCTCACCACCAAGGGGGAACTATGGCTACACCTTC. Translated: CASSPPRGNYGYTF.

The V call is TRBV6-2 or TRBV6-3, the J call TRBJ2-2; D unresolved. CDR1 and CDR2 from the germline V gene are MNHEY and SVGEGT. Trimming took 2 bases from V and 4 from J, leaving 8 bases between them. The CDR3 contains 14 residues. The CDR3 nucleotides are TGTGCCAGCAGTTACGACACTCGCACCGGGGAGCTGTTTTTT. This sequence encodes CASSYDTRTGELFF.

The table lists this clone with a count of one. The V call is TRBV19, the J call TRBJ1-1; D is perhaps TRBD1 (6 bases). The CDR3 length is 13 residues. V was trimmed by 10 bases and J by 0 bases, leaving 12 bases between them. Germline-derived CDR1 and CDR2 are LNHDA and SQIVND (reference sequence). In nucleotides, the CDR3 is TGTGCCACTAAAACAGGGATGAACACTGAAGCTTTCTTT. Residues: CATKTGMNTEAFF.

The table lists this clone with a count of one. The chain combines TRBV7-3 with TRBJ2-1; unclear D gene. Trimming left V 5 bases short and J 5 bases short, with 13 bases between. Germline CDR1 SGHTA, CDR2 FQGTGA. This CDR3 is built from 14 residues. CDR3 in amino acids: CASSPSHANNEQFF. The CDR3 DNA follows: TGTGCCAGCAGCCCCTCCCATGCAAACAATGAGCAGTTCTTC.

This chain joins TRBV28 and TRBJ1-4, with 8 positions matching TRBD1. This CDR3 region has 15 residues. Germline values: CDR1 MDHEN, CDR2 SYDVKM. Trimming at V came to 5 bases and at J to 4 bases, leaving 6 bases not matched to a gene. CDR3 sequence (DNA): TGTGCCAGCAGTGCAGGGGGCGCCGTTAATGAAAAACTGTTTTTT. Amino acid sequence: CASSAGGAVNEKLFF.

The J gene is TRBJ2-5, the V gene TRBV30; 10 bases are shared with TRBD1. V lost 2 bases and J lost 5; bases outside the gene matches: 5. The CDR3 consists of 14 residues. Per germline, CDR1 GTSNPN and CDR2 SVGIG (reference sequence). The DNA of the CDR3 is TGTGCCTGGAGTCGGGGGACAGGGGTGGAGACCCAGTACTTC. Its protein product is CAWSRGTGVETQYF.